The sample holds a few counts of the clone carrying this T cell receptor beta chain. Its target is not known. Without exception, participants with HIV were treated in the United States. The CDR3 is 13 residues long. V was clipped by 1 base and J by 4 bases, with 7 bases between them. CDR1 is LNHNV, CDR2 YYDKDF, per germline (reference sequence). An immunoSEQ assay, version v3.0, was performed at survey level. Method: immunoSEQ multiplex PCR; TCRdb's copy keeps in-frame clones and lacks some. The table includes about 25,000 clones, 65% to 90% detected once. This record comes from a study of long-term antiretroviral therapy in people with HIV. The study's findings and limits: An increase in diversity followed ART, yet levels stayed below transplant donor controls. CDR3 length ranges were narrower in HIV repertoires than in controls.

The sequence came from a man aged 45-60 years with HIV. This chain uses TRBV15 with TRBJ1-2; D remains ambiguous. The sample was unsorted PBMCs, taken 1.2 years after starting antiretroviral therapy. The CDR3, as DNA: TGTGCCACCAGCAGAGGCAATGCCTATGGCTACACCTTC. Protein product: CATSRGNAYGYTF.